A single sample is the source of the 9 T cell receptor beta chains below, sequenced in a study of blood T cell repertoires in COVID-19. Clones were read by immunoSEQ multiplex PCR, and TCRdb kept only the in-frame ones, dropping some. The profile shows roughly 500,000 clones, around nine tenths of them singletons. The sequencing sample was made of PBMCs or T cells enriched from blood (not recorded which). All receptors come from a woman aged 60-75 years who had recovered from COVID-19.

The chain recombines TRBV6-5 with TRBJ2-3, with D perhaps TRBD1 (5 bases). The germline V gene has CDR1 MNHEY and CDR2 SVGAGI. This CDR3 spans 14 amino acids. Trimming shortened V by 6 bases and J by 0 bases, and 10 bases separated the two germline ends. CDR3 sequence (DNA): TGTGCCAGCAGGGCCAGGGTCAGCACAGATACGCAGTATTTT. This gives the protein CASRARVSTDTQYF.

The chain joins TRBV11-2 to TRBJ2-7, with D possibly matching TRBD1 (6 bases). Germline CDR1 is SGHAT and CDR2 is FQNNGV. The CDR3 sequence is 18 residues long. The ends were cut back, 7 bases at V and 6 bases at J, with 31 bases in the middle. The CDR3 nucleotides are TGTGCCAGCACCTTGTTGGGAACAGCGCCACAGGGTTTCTCCGAGCAGTACGTC. Protein: CASTLLGTAPQGFSEQYV.

The chain couples TRBV21-1 to TRBJ1-1. TRBV21-1 has pseudogene status. The CDR3 is 19 residues long. The CDR3 sequence: CASSPGGVGLPCLNTEAFF. For the CDR3, the DNA is TGTGCCAGCAGCCCCGGGGGGGTCGGTCTCCCCTGTCTGAACACTGAAGCTTTCTTT.

V and J are TRBV4-2 and TRBJ2-1; tentative D call: TRBD2 (5 bases). This CDR3 spans 15 amino acids. Trimming took 4 bases from V and 8 from J, leaving 18 bases between them. Germline V CDR1 and CDR2: LGHNA, YNFKEQ. CDR3 bases: TGTGCCAGCAGCCCCGACTACCGCTTGGCTGATGAGCAGTTCTTC. Its translation: CASSPDYRLADEQFF.

The rearrangement links TRBV19 to TRBJ1-1; TRBD1 agrees at 8 bases. V dropped 5 bases and J dropped 8; count of bases not matched to a gene: 10. Germline V CDR1 and CDR2: LNHDA, SQIVND (reference sequence). This CDR3 spans 14 amino acids. The CDR3 is CASSAWDRSQEAFF. CDR3 bases: TGTGCCAGTAGTGCCTGGGACAGGTCTCAGGAAGCTTTCTTT.

The chain is built from TRBV7-6 and TRBJ1-6; 8 bases agree with TRBD1. The germline CDR1 and CDR2 sequences are SGHVS and FNYEAQ. The CDR3 loop spans 15 amino acids. V gave up 4 bases and J gave up 7 bases; unmatched junction bases: 6. DNA of the CDR3: TGTGCCAGCAGCTCCAGGACAGGGTTGAATTCACCCCTCCACTTT. The encoded protein is CASSSRTGLNSPLHF. Together with reference TRBV7-6 and TRBJ1-6, the CDR3 gives the full variable domain: GAGVSQSPRYKVTKRGQDVALRCDPISGHVSLYWYRQALGQGPEFLTYFNYEAQQDKSGLPNDRFSAERPEGSISTLTIQRTEQRDSAMYRCASSSRTGLNSPLHFGNGTRLTVT.

The gene calls are TRBV23-1 and TRBJ1-2; D is perhaps TRBD1 (5 bases). TRBV23-1 is an open reading frame whose function is uncertain. V shed 4 bases and J shed 8 bases, with 14 bases lying between them. The CDR3 sequence is 13 residues long. For the CDR3, the DNA is TGCGCCAGCAGTCGACTCAGGGACTGCGGCTACACCTTC. Amino acids: CASSRLRDCGYTF.

This chain joins TRBV5-1 and TRBJ2-1, with 13 bases fitting TRBD2. With V trimmed by 4 bases and J by 9 bases, 10 bases remained unmatched. Germline lookup yields CDR1 SGHRS and CDR2 YFSETQ. The CDR3 is 16 amino acids. CDR3: CASSPTLAGGAAEQFF. The CDR3, as DNA: TGCGCCAGCAGCCCAACACTAGCGGGGGGGGCGGCTGAGCAGTTCTTC.

This chain uses TRBV2 with TRBJ1-1, with 7 bases matching TRBD1. Unmatched junction bases numbered 1, after V lost 6 bases and J lost 6 bases. This CDR3 has 11 amino acids. Per the germline V gene, CDR1 is SNHLY and CDR2 is FYNNEI. CDR3 nucleotide sequence: TGTGCCAGCAGGGGGACAGCTGAAGCTTTCTTT. Its protein is CASRGTAEAFF.